This TCR beta chain comes out of a study of T cells after yellow fever vaccination. This clonotype was picked up a small number of times. Its matching antigen is unknown. V was pared by 5 bases and J by 3 bases, with 19 bases between. This CDR3 has 17 residues. Germline CDR1 is LNHNV and CDR2 is YYDKDF (reference sequence). General study results and limits: Some clonotypes were seen in both the CD4 and the CD8 compartments. These made up a small share and likely arose from convergent recombination.

TCRdb fed the 5' RACE reads into MiXCR, producing one record per CDR3 protein. The data hold approximately 93,000 distinct CDR3 sequences, with roughly 5.2% observed a single time. This receptor was taken from a man in his late teens or twenties who received the YFV17D yellow fever vaccine. The rearrangement links TRBV15 to TRBJ2-2; possibly TRBD1 for D (7 bases). The sequencing here drew on CD8+ T cells sorted from PBMCs, taken 10 days after the yellow fever booster vaccination. The CDR3, as DNA: TGTGCCACCAGCGCTGGTTTGGAGGGGGCCTACACCGGGGAGCTGTTTTTT. Its translation is CATSAGLEGAYTGELFF.